This T cell receptor beta chain was found in a study of cytomegalovirus exposure and HLA in healthy donors. The repertoire was sequenced with immunoSEQ multiplex PCR; TCRdb's copy has only in-frame clones and lacks some. The profile shows around 63,000 clones, around 90% of them singletons. V shed 5 bases and J 8 bases; nucleotides not matched to a gene: 6. Germline V gene sequence: CDR1 SQVTM, CDR2 ANQGSEA. The CDR3 runs to 13 residues. This sequence originates from a woman aged 18-30 years in good health and CMV-seronegative. This sequence joins TRBV29-1 and TRBJ1-4, with 9 bases aligning to TRBD1. Sequencing was done on a sample of PBMCs. The CDR3 region is CSVQNRGREKLFF. DNA of the CDR3: TGCAGCGTTCAAAACAGGGGGCGAGAAAAACTGTTTTTT.